The present T cell receptor (beta chain) was sequenced within a study of cytomegalovirus exposure and HLA in healthy donors. The study, taken as a whole, reports: With later analysis, a missense DCLRE1C variant became linked to TCR beta V- and J-gene trimming.

Use of 60 Vbeta and 13 Jbeta primers characterized the PCR. Assay: immunoSEQ multiplex PCR; the TCRdb copy retains only in-frame clones and omits some. The table has about 150,000 clones, approximately 78% seen once; the top ten hold 3.5% to 5.5%. CDR3 length: 15 residues. The ends lost 0 bases at V and 2 bases at J; junction bases unmatched: 3. In germline, CDR1 is LNHNV, CDR2 YYDKDF (reference sequence). Note on this clone: Its cognate antigen is unknown.

The clonotype originates from a woman aged 40 to 55 in good health and CMV-seropositive. V is TRBV15 and J is TRBJ2-5; 7 bases are a match to TRBD2. Sequencing used PBMCs. The CDR3 loop reads CATSRDGTMQETQYF. The CDR3 DNA is TGTGCCACCAGCAGAGATGGGACTATGCAAGAGACCCAGTACTTC.